This T cell receptor (beta chain) was captured in a study of control samples from healthy donors and cancer patients. The assay was immunoSEQ multiplex PCR, and TCRdb's table has in-frame clones only and misses some. The table lists 40,000 to 50,000 clones, over 90% of them singletons, with around 22% in the top ten. The sample was PBMCs. The source of this sequence is a woman in her fifties or sixties with head and neck cancer.

The CDR3 region is CASSSTLGNTIYF. The CDR3 DNA follows: TGTGCCAGCAGCTCGACACTGGGAAACACCATATATTTT. The V gene is TRBV5-6, the J gene TRBJ1-3; no clear D. Trimming took 3 bases from V and 4 from J, leaving 8 bases between them. The V gene's germline CDR1 is SGHDT and CDR2 YYEEEE. The CDR3 has 13 residues.